Described below is a single TCR beta chain sequence and its context. Its antigen is not identified. The study reverse transcribed the entire isolated RNA, so it sequenced expressed TCRB transcripts. The method was immunoSEQ multiplex PCR; TCRdb's version includes in-frame clones alone and lacks a portion of them. The repertoire has about 620,000 clones, roughly 15% of them found once; the top ten carry approximately 0.087%. The data were taken from a study of beta chain features in type 1 diabetes. Study-wide findings and caveats: Type 1 diabetes patients had TCRB CDR3s that were shorter (moderately but significantly so) in all four CD4+ subsets. Whatever favoring of shorter templates PCR might show would apply equally to patients and controls.

The receptor's source is a man aged 18 to 29 in good health. Sequencing was done on a sample of naive CD4+ T cells from blood.

The CDR3 nucleotides are TGTGCCAGCAGTCGGGGACGGCTGAACACCGGGGAGCTGTTTTTT. This translates into CASSRGRLNTGELFF. The chain couples TRBV6-1 to TRBJ2-2; D tentatively reads TRBD1 or TRBD2 (5 bases each). CDR1 MNHNS and CDR2 SASEGT come from the germline V gene. The V end lost 5 bases, the J end lost 1 base, and 11 bases lay between the germline ends. CDR3 length: 15 amino acids.